This TCR beta chain comes out of a study of T cell responses to AZD1222 COVID-19 vaccine (dated by TCRdb to the early 2020s). Background on the whole study: Because spike-specific TCR depth and breadth did not differ between the two schedules, AZD1222 recipients who got a second dose at roughly 4 weeks were pooled with those who got a second dose at roughly 12 weeks. A total of under 250 trial participants underwent TCR sequencing, of whom 207 had received two doses of AZD1222 and around 25 had received two doses of the MenACWY control vaccine. Trial participants were enrolled into age subgroups of 18-55, 56-69 and 70-plus years, which contained approximately 150, 30 and 60 TCR-sequenced participants, respectively.

What the work shows at the level of the full study, not this receptor alone: The vaccine-associated CD4 TCRs covered the entire spike protein, and the dominant responses fell in regions 160-218 and 743-854. The 56-69-year group was small, and its depth increase did not reach significance, likely because of low power. Epitopes outside the regions mutated in the B.1.351 and B.1.1.7 variants were reportedly recognized by nearly half of the unique spike-specific TCRs. No day 14 peak-response samples were available, so repertoires were characterized only after the peak T cell response. Conclusions about previously exposed vaccinees were limited because only 5 or 6 AZD1222 recipients were SARS-CoV-2 seropositive at baseline. After two AZD1222 doses, spike-specific TCR breadth and depth were significantly higher than at day 0 and than in MenACWY recipients. Participants were mostly white British, with more females than males. The authors suggested clonal diversity may have been underestimated.

Of note for this clone: The antigen it recognizes is unknown. Qualities for individual bases were not recorded, and no much larger clone is one base off.

The CDR3 sequence holds 15 residues, the cysteine and phenylalanine included. Solely the CDR3 DNA is kept, with 45 bases framed from the first base. At the junction V is shortened by 4 bases and J by 4 bases; bases outside the gene matches: 6. The label giving this sample's time point can be read as: baseline before first vaccination. Vaccinee samples were obtained from the UK trials COV001 and COV002, which included a single-blind randomized controlled phase 2/3 trial of AZD1222 (ChAdOx1 nCoV-19) in healthy adults. Trial participant PBMC samples were collected at day 0 and day 28 after the second dose for TCRbeta chain sequencing. The CDR3 regions of human TCRbeta chains were analyzed by immunosequencing. In the authors' own workflow: Repertoire TCRs were checked for matches against a reference library of SARS-CoV-2-specific TCRs that had been generated using the MIRA antigen-specificity platform. Breadth was defined as the fraction of unique TCRs that were SARS-CoV-2-associated, and depth was defined as the fraction of total T cells that were SARS-CoV-2-associated. Each spike-specific TCR was assigned to its reactive spike region and to a CD4 or CD8 class using the MIRA data. Log10-transformed breadth and depth values were compared by one-way ANOVA with Sidak's multiple comparisons tests. Entries here come from immuneACCESS through TCRdb and include only in-frame sequences with V and J called. Some clones fail to appear in such tables; in the studies checked, an unresolved V gene covers under half of the shortfall, and the cause of the remainder is unknown. The DNA gave D and trimming, while V, J and clone size come from that table. This sample has more than 85,000 clones in its table, and approximately 84% of those were observed once. The top ten constitute approximately 15% of the sample.

This TCR derives from an adult in good health. The V gene is TRBV5-3 and the J gene is TRBJ1-5, and TRBD1 aligns with 9 junction nucleotides. TRBV5-3 belongs to the ORF category, with a function that is uncertain. The starting material was peripheral blood, obtained on day 0 of AZD1222 vaccination. The CDR3 is CARSHPGTGNQPQHF. Read as DNA, the sequence is TGTGCCAGAAGCCACCCTGGGACAGGGAATCAGCCCCAGCATTTT.